Presented here are 30 T cell receptor beta chains from one specimen sequenced in a study of read filtering for tumor transcriptome and immune sequencing. This library used about 400 ng RNA and molecular barcoded adaptors spanning alpha/delta and beta/gamma chains. TCRdb re-derived calls from the reads in MiXCR, one entry per CDR3 protein. Here the sample spans 55,000 to 60,000 distinct CDR3 sequences, more than 9% being singletons. Material: a population of CD138-negative cells sorted from bone marrow. These TCRs come from a donor at least 40 years old with multiple myeloma.

This clonotype was picked up many times. V gene TRBV12-3 or TRBV12-4 combines with J gene TRBJ2-2; 9 bases are shared with TRBD1. Trimming removed 11 bases from V and 2 bases from J; junction bases left unmatched: 9. The CDR3 has 15 amino acids. Here the CDR3 reads CAQRPGQGNTGELFF. The CDR3 DNA reads as TGTGCCCAAAGACCGGGACAGGGCAACACCGGGGAGCTGTTTTTT.

This clonotype was found many times. The rearrangement links TRBV29-1 to TRBJ1-1; D perhaps matches TRBD1 (5 bases). Deletions cut 4 bases from V and 1 base from J, with 19 bases between. The CDR3 has 16 residues. Germline loops: CDR1 SQVTM, CDR2 ANQGSEA. The chain's CDR3 is CSVVSDIGAANTEAFF. The DNA for the CDR3 is TGCAGCGTTGTTAGCGATATTGGGGCGGCGAACACTGAAGCTTTCTTT.

This clonotype was counted many times. The chain couples TRBV7-8 to TRBJ2-3; tentatively, D is TRBD2 (5 bases). CDR1 is SGHVS, CDR2 FQNEAQ, per germline. CDR3 length equals 14 residues. In DNA form, the CDR3 reads TGTGCTAAAAACCCCCGGGGTAGCACAGATACGCAGTATTTT. Amino acid sequence: CAKNPRGSTDTQYF.

This clonotype was seen at least ten times. The rearrangement uses TRBV20-1 and TRBJ1-2; no definite D call. Germline V gene sequence: CDR1 DFQATT, CDR2 SNEGSKA (reference sequence). V lost 0 bases and J 7 bases, leaving 6 bases between the germline ends. This CDR3 comprises 11 residues. Here the CDR3 reads CSARDPFGYTF. CDR3 nucleotides: TGCAGTGCTAGAGATCCCTTTGGCTACACCTTC.

This clonotype was observed many times. V and J are TRBV4-1 and TRBJ1-1, with a tentative D call TRBD1 (5 bases). Trimming shortened V by 3 bases and J by 3 bases, and 17 bases separated the two germline ends. CDR3 size: 16 residues. The germline V gene has CDR1 MGHRA and CDR2 YSYEKL. CDR3 region: CASSHLRAQGDTEAFF. For the CDR3, the DNA is TGCGCCAGCAGCCACCTCCGGGCCCAGGGAGACACTGAAGCTTTCTTT.

This clonotype was picked up many times. J is TRBJ1-4 and V is TRBV5-1, with 7 bases matching TRBD1. Germline V gives CDR1 SGHRS, CDR2 YFSETQ. V was pared by 3 bases and J by 8 bases, with 7 bases of the junction left unmatched. The length of the CDR3 is 14 residues. The CDR3 DNA is TGCGCCAGCAGCTGGACAGGAGGGGTCGAAAAACTGTTTTTT. It codes for CASSWTGGVEKLFF. Filled out from reference TRBV5-1 and TRBJ1-4, the complete variable domain reads KAGVTQTPRYLIKTRGQQVTLSCSPISGHRSVSWYQQTPGQGLQFLFEYFSETQRNKGNFPGRFSGRQFSNSRSEMNVSTLELGDSALYLCASSWTGGVEKLFFGSGTQLSVL.

Points on this clonotype: One base away lies a much larger clone, so this may be a sequencing read error. V and J are TRBV20-1 and TRBJ2-1, with 11 bases aligning to TRBD2. From germline, CDR1 is DFQATT and CDR2 SNEGSKA (reference sequence). The CDR3 spans 17 residues. The CDR3 DNA reads as TGCAGTGCTACGGGGACTAGCGGAACTCCTCCCTACAATGGGCAGTTCTTC. Its protein is CSATGTSGTPPYNGQFF.

This clonotype was counted between two and nine times. The rearrangement joins TRBV7-9 to TRBJ2-2; 8 nucleotides agree with TRBD1. This CDR3 is built from 17 residues. Trimming at V came to 5 bases and at J to 6 bases, leaving 14 bases not matched to a gene. Germline-derived CDR1 and CDR2 are SEHNR and FQNEAQ (reference sequence). The CDR3 bases are TGTGCCAGCAGCCGCGGAGCAAGGCAGGGGGCCTCCGGGGAGCTGTTTTTT. Translation: CASSRGARQGASGELFF.

With regard to this clonotype: This may come from a read error, since a much larger clone is one base off. CDR3 sequence reads: CASSPWEDASNYGQYF. The CDR3 DNA reads TGTGCCAGCAGCCCTTGGGAGGACGCCTCCAACTACGGGCAGTACTTC. The rearrangement joins TRBV5-5 to TRBJ2-7; D may be TRBD2 (6 bases). The length of the CDR3 is 16 residues. Germline lookup yields CDR1 SGHKS and CDR2 YYEKEE (reference sequence).

This clonotype was seen at least ten times. This sequence joins TRBV20-1 and TRBJ2-7; D tentatively fits TRBD1 or TRBD2 (6 bases each). Trimming took off 1 base at V and 6 bases at J, with 13 bases between the two ends. CDR1 and CDR2 from the germline V gene are DFQATT and SNEGSKA (reference sequence). The CDR3 extends over 13 amino acids. CDR3 in amino acids: CSARVWGAGEQYF. In DNA form, the CDR3 reads TGCAGTGCTAGAGTGTGGGGGGCCGGCGAGCAGTACTTC.

This clonotype has a count of ten or more. The chain joins TRBV5-1 to TRBJ2-7; 9 bases align to TRBD1. Germline V CDR1 and CDR2: SGHRS, YFSETQ. V shed 0 bases and J 4 bases; nucleotides not matched to a gene: 8. The CDR3 covers 16 residues. CDR3 bases: TGCGCCAGCAGCTTGGGGGACAGGGAACGAGAGTACGAGCAGTACTTC. Amino acid sequence: CASSLGDREREYEQYF.

This clonotype has ten or more counts. Because it lacks the conserved phenylalanine or tryptophan at the end, this CDR3 is likely a read error. This rearrangement joins TRBV5-4 to TRBJ2-7, with D uncertain. Germline V gene lookup returns CDR1 SGHNT and CDR2 YYREEE (reference sequence). This CDR3 is built from 12 residues. V was trimmed by 3 bases and J by 0 bases, leaving 4 bases between them. DNA for the CDR3: TGTGCCAGCAGCTCCTTCTCCTACGAGCAGTACTCC. Translated, it gives CASSSFSYEQYS.

This clonotype was observed at least ten times. J is TRBJ2-3 and V is TRBV5-5, with TRBD2 matching 8 bases. CDR1 is SGHKS, CDR2 YYEKEE, per germline (reference sequence). The CDR3 length is 15 residues. The V gene end was trimmed by 5 bases and the J gene end by 0 bases; junction bases not matched to a gene: 5. CDR3: CASSRSGGSTDTQYF. The CDR3 DNA reads as TGTGCCAGCAGTCGCAGCGGGGGCAGCACAGATACGCAGTATTTT.

This clonotype has a count of ten or more. J is TRBJ2-2 and V is TRBV7-3; 7 bases map to TRBD2. The CDR3 contains 18 residues. Germline V CDR1 and CDR2: SGHTA, FQGTGA. The ends lost 5 bases at V and 4 bases at J; junction bases unmatched: 16. The CDR3 is CASSPRLGGGDSTGELFF. For the CDR3, the DNA is TGTGCCAGCAGCCCCCGGCTCGGTGGGGGGGATTCCACCGGGGAGCTGTTTTTT.

In this sample, this clonotype turned up a few times. This rearrangement joins TRBV20-1 to TRBJ2-1; the match to TRBD2 covers 10 bases. The CDR3 contains 16 residues. Germline CDR1 DFQATT, CDR2 SNEGSKA (reference sequence). J gave up 2 bases and V 0 bases, and 4 bases lay outside the gene matches. The CDR3 DNA follows: TGCAGTGCTAGAGATAAGCGGGGGGGCCCCTACAATGAGCAGTTCTTC. Amino acids: CSARDKRGGPYNEQFF.

This chain uses TRBV7-9 with TRBJ2-3; D possibly uses TRBD1 or TRBD2 (5 bases each). CDR3 length equals 18 residues. Germline V gene sequence: CDR1 SEHNR, CDR2 FQNEAQ (reference sequence). V lost 5 bases, J lost 0 bases, and 21 bases lay in between. The CDR3 coding sequence is TGTGCCAGCAGCGGTACCCTGGGGACCTCGAAAAGCACAGATACGCAGTATTTT. Translation gives CASSGTLGTSKSTDTQYF.

This clonotype was recorded many times. The chain has TRBV20-1 and TRBJ1-1; a possible D gene is TRBD1 (5 bases). The CDR3 totals 16 residues. CDR1 is DFQATT, CDR2 SNEGSKA, per germline (reference sequence). Trimming took 0 bases from V and 4 from J, leaving 18 bases between them. The CDR3 reads CSARDLQGERGTEAFF. The CDR3 DNA is TGCAGTGCTAGAGATCTCCAAGGGGAACGCGGCACTGAAGCTTTCTTT.

This clonotype has ten or more counts. The chain carries TRBV18 and TRBJ2-5; D call uncertain. The CDR3 loop spans 12 amino acids. Germline CDR1 KGHSH, CDR2 LQKENI. The V end was cut by 0 bases, the J end by 5 bases, with 4 bases between. The CDR3 DNA reads TGTGCCAGCTCACCACCGACGGAGACCCAGTACTTC. It codes for CASSPPTETQYF. Full variable domain (rest looked up from reference TRBV18 and TRBJ2-5): NAGVMQNPRHLVRRRGQEARLRCSPMKGHSHVYWYRQLPEEGLKFMVYLQKENIIDESGMPKERFSAEFPKEGPSILRIQQVVRGDSAAYFCASSPPTETQYFGPGTRLLVL.

This clonotype was counted many times. The chain employs TRBV9 and TRBJ2-5; TRBD2 matches 9 bases. In germline, CDR1 is SGDLS, CDR2 YYNGEE. The CDR3 covers 16 residues. V was clipped by 0 bases and J by 4 bases; unmatched bases: 7. The CDR3 protein is CASSVGGSGGGETQYF. CDR3 DNA sequence: TGTGCCAGCAGCGTAGGGGGTAGCGGGGGAGGAGAGACCCAGTACTTC. Full variable domain (outside the CDR3, taken from reference TRBV9 and TRBJ2-5): DSGVTQTPKHLITATGQRVTLRCSPRSGDLSVYWYQQSLDQGLQFLIQYYNGEERAKGNILERFSAQQFPDLHSELNLSSLELGDSALYFCASSVGGSGGGETQYFGPGTRLLVL.

This clonotype was seen repeatedly, ten times or more. This chain connects TRBV5-1 to TRBJ2-1; possible D gene TRBD1, 6 bases. The germline V and J ends were trimmed by 0 bases and 8 bases, with 15 bases remaining between them. Germline V gene sequence: CDR1 SGHRS, CDR2 YFSETQ. This CDR3 region has 15 residues. The CDR3 region has the DNA TGCGCCAGCAGCTTGGCCTTAGGGGGACGCGATGAGCAGTTCTTC. Its translation: CASSLALGGRDEQFF.

This clonotype was recorded a few times. The rearrangement links TRBV3-1 to TRBJ1-6, with 8 bases lining up with TRBD1. The CDR3 loop spans 14 amino acids. Germline values: CDR1 LGHDT, CDR2 YNNKEL (reference sequence). V lost 5 bases to trimming and J lost 10 bases; unmatched junction nucleotides: 7. In DNA form, the CDR3 reads TGTGCCAGCAGCAACGGACAGGGAAGGTCACCCCTCCACTTT. This codes for CASSNGQGRSPLHF.

This clonotype appeared once. It may be a read error: a sequence one base away is much more abundant. This chain uses TRBV11-2 with TRBJ1-4; possible D gene TRBD1, 5 bases. The CDR3 is 16 residues long. CDR1 is SGHAT, CDR2 FQNNGV, per germline. In nucleotides, the CDR3 is TGTGCCGGCAGCCTAACTACAGGAACGGCCGTTGAAAAACTGTTTTTT. Protein product: CAGSLTTGTAVEKLFF.

In this sample, this clonotype turned up many times. This chain links TRBV11-2 with TRBJ2-7; no reliable D call. Trimming shortened V by 4 bases and J by 0 bases, and 16 bases separated the two germline ends. The CDR3 contains 16 residues. Looked up from germline, CDR1 is SGHAT and CDR2 is FQNNGV. The CDR3, as DNA: TGTGCCAGCAGCTCGTACCGTAACAGCACCTCCTACGAGCAGTACTTC. Translation: CASSSYRNSTSYEQYF.

This clonotype occurred many times. The V and J genes are TRBV3-1 and TRBJ1-1; weak D call: TRBD1 (6 bases). Germline V gene data show CDR1 as LGHDT and CDR2 as YNNKEL (reference sequence). Between the trimmed V and J ends, which lost 4 bases and 4 bases, there was a span of 16 bases. The CDR3 contains 15 residues. DNA of the CDR3: TGTGCCAGCAGCCCGGACAGACGGGGTAGCACTGAAGCTTTCTTT. Translated: CASSPDRRGSTEAFF.

Many counts were recorded for this clonotype. V is TRBV14 and J is TRBJ2-1; 7 bases line up with TRBD1. The CDR3 is 16 residues long. The germline gives CDR1 SGHDN, CDR2 FVKESK. V was pared by 4 bases and J by 7 bases, with 13 bases of the junction left unmatched. CDR3 DNA: TGTGCCAGCAGCCCAGTGACCGGGACAGCGACTAATGAGCAGTTCTTC. Translation gives CASSPVTGTATNEQFF.

This clonotype was detected many times. The chain has TRBV9 and TRBJ1-4, with D tentatively TRBD1 (6 bases). CDR3 size: 15 residues. From germline, CDR1 is SGDLS and CDR2 YYNGEE. V gave up 5 bases and J gave up 7 bases, with 18 bases separating them. DNA for the CDR3: TGTGCCAGCAGTCCCATTGGGGGGCGCCTTGAAAAACTGTTTTTT. It yields the protein CASSPIGGRLEKLFF.

Note on this clonotype: One end of the junction is discordant with germline, which a read error may explain. The rearrangement links TRBV5-1 to TRBJ2-1; maybe TRBD2 (6 bases). The CDR3 is 16 residues long. CDR1 and CDR2 from the germline V gene are SGHRS and YFSETQ. CDR3: CTSSLSAGGVYNEQFF. CDR3 bases: TGCACCAGCAGCTTGTCTGCTGGCGGGGTTTACAATGAGCAGTTCTTC.

The J gene is TRBJ2-7, the V gene TRBV3-1, with 8 bases identical to TRBD1. CDR1 and CDR2 (germline): LGHDT, YNNKEL (reference sequence). CDR3 length: 13 residues. V shed 5 bases and J 3 bases; nucleotides not matched to a gene: 3. The CDR3 sequence: CASSTDRGYEQYF. The CDR3 nucleotides are TGTGCCAGCAGCACCGACAGGGGCTACGAGCAGTACTTC.

This clonotype was seen many times. V and J are TRBV11-3 and TRBJ2-7; D is unclear. The CDR3 totals 13 residues. Germline assignment: CDR1 SGHNT and CDR2 YENEEA. Trimming shortened V by 2 bases and J by 1 base, and 6 bases separated the two germline ends. CDR3 sequence (DNA): TGTGCCAGCAGCTTAAGTATTTCCTACGAGCAGTACTTC. Translating gives CASSLSISYEQYF.

This sequence joins TRBV3-1 and TRBJ1-2; D is perhaps TRBD1 (5 bases). Germline V gene lookup returns CDR1 LGHDT and CDR2 YNNKEL (reference sequence). V was trimmed by 5 bases and J by 7 bases, leaving 20 bases between them. The length of the CDR3 is 15 residues. The CDR3 DNA is TGTGCCAGCAGCTCCTCATTCGGGACTCTCCGTGGCTACACCTTC. It codes for CASSSSFGTLRGYTF.